A selection of T cell receptor beta chains follows, all from one sample in a study of neurological immune-mediated disorders. TCRdb reprocessed the 5' RACE reads via MiXCR and lists one record per CDR3 protein. The repertoire holds some 70,000 distinct CDR3 sequences, with roughly 4.8% as singletons. The specimen was PBMCs. Every receptor here comes from a man aged 25-45 years with multiple sclerosis. Each CDR3 is given with its conserved first and last residue.

V,CDR3
TRBV7-9,CASSLRGTREESTEAFF
TRBV20-1,CSAYRLAGSTDTQYF
TRBV6-5,CASSTWTGRVRSGANVLTF
TRBV20-1,CSAPTLGQGQGNTIYF
TRBV27,CASSPTPTGNYGYTF
TRBV10-1,CASQRGLEYGYTF
TRBV5-1,CASSLASVFTDTQYF
TRBV15,CATSRELGGRAGYEQYF
TRBV2,CASTPGGEKLFF
TRBV6-5,CASSQGAGELFF
TRBV9,CASSPTGMGLPTEAFF
TRBV3-1,CASSRPSGGQETQYF
TRBV5-1,CASSLAAGEDTQYF
TRBV20-1,CSAGGGPLGDEQFF
TRBV7-9,CASSTGQAINQPQHF
TRBV25-1,CASSAREKGQGEADTQYF
TRBV2,CASSSDNYGYTF
TRBV9,CASSVSGERGTAGELFF